This T cell receptor (beta chain) stems from a study of cytomegalovirus exposure and HLA in healthy donors. Study details: An early release of data contained 80 million to 85 million unique TCRs, which came from HLA-typed donors. General observations from the study: The authors enumerated over 150 TCR beta chains as linked to cytomegalovirus. Certain sequence variants were highly shared and formed a cluster, and this cluster was likely a sequencing artifact.

This PCR relied on a set of 60 Vbeta primers and 13 Jbeta primers. TCRdb's copy holds only in-frame clones and misses some; the assay was immunoSEQ multiplex PCR. The sample has 120,000 to 150,000 clones, roughly three quarters seen once. Regarding this clone: What it recognizes is unknown.

V trimming: 3 bases; J trimming: 3 bases; junction bases outside the gene matches: 8. The CDR3 runs 15 residues. Germline CDR1 and CDR2: SGDLS and YYNGEE. Material: PBMCs. The origin of this receptor is a man aged 18 to 30 in good health and CMV-seronegative. The rearrangement joins TRBV9 to TRBJ2-7, with TRBD2 matching over 8 bases. DNA for the CDR3: TGTGCCAGCAGCGAGAGTAGCGGGGCCCTCTACGAGCAGTACTTC. This encodes CASSESSGALYEQYF.